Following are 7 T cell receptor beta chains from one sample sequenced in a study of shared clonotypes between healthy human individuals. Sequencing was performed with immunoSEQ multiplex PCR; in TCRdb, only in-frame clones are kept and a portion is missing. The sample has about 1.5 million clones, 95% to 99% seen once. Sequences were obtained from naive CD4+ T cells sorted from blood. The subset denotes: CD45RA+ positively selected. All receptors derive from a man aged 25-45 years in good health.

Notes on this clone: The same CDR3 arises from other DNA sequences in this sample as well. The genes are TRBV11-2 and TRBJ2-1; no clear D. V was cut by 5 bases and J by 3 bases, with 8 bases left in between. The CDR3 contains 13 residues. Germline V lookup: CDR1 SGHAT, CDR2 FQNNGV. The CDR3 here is CASSLNSYNEQFF. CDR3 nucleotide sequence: TGTGCCAGCAGCCTAAACAGCTACAATGAGCAGTTCTTC.

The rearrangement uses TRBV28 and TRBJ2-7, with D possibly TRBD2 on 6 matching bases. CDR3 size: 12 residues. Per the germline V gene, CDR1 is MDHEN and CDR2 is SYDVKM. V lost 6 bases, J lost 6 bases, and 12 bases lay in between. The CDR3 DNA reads TGTGCCAGCAGGGCCCACGGGGGCGAGCAGTACTTC. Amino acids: CASRAHGGEQYF.

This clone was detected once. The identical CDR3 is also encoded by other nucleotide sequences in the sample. CDR3 DNA sequence: TGTGCCAGCAGTGAAGGGGGGCTTGGGGCCAACGTCCTGACTTTC. Translated: CASSEGGLGANVLTF. V usage is TRBV2 and J usage is TRBJ2-6, with D possibly being TRBD1 (6 bases). The V and J ends lost 1 base and 3 bases respectively, with 7 bases between them. Looked up from germline, CDR1 is SNHLY and CDR2 is FYNNEI. The CDR3 has 15 residues.

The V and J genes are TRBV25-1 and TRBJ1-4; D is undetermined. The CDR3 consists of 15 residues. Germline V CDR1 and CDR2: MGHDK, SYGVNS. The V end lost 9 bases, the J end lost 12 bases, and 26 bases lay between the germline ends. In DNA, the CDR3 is TGTGCCAGTTCTCTTTCAGGCGGAAGGGAATTGGAACTGTTTTTT. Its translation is CASSLSGGRELELFF.

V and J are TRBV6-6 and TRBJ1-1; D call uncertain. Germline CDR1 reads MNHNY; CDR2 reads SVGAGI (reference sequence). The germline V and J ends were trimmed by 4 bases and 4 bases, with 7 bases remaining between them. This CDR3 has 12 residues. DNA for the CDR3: TGTGCCAGCAGTTTGGTTGCCACTGAAGCTTTCTTT. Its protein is CASSLVATEAFF.

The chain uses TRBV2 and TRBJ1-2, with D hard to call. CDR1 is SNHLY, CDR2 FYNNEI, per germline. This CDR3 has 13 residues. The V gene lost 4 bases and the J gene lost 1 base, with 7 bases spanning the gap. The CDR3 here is CASSVGSNYGYTF. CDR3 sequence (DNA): TGTGCCAGCAGTGTAGGCAGTAACTATGGCTACACCTTC.

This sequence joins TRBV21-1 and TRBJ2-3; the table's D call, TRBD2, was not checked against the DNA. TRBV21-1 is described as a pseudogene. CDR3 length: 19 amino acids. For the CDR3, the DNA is TGTGCCAGCAGCAAAAAGGGTAGCGGGAGGGCCCTCGGCACAGATACGCAGTATTTT. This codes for CASSKKGSGRALGTDTQYF.